This paragraph covers one T cell receptor beta chain sequence. Its cognate antigen is unknown. The data stem from a study of T-cell reconstitution after alpha-beta-depleted transplantation in children. Whole-study findings and limits: Recipient T cells and thymic progenitors that survived were the source of the high TCRbeta diversity seen at day 60 in some patients. Approximately two months post-transplant, alpha-beta T cells reportedly originated from several hundred expanded graft clones. Most T-cell counts and diversity one year after the transplant came from T cells that were newly produced.

Trimming took off 0 bases at V and 3 bases at J, with 10 bases between the two ends. This CDR3 has 14 amino acids. CDR1 SGDLS and CDR2 YYNGEE come from the germline V gene. It was with unique molecular identifiers that the TCRbeta library was prepared. Using its own MiXCR run on the PCR reads, TCRdb lists one record per CDR3 protein. This table holds about 210,000 distinct CDR3 sequences, roughly 18% found once. The chain combines TRBV9 with TRBJ2-7; TRBD2 is a possible D gene (5 bases). Specimen: PBMCs, mostly from graft donor cells, collected 360 days after TCRalphabeta/CD19-depleted stem cell transplant. The source is a male patient aged 2-9 years who had a stem cell transplant for acute lymphoblastic leukemia, so the T cells may come from the graft donor. The CDR3 loop reads CASSVGRYSYEQYF. The DNA for the CDR3 is TGTGCCAGCAGCGTAGGGAGGTACAGCTACGAGCAGTACTTC.